The 30 T cell receptor beta chains given below trace back to one sample, sequenced in a study of T cell repertoires in cytomegalovirus infection. From the reads, TCRdb called clonotypes with MiXCR, one entry per CDR3 protein. Of fewer than 1,000,000 distinct CDR3 sequences listed, less than 40% are singletons. Their recognized antigens are unknown. The specimen was cultured CD8+ T cells from PBMCs, collected from culture after CMV antigen stimulation. The receptors were sampled from a human donor in good health (CMV status not recorded). Some clones in this sample may be carry-over from other donors' samples.

The chain uses TRBV7-9 and TRBJ1-2, with D uncertain. CDR3 length: 17 residues. From germline, CDR1 is SEHNR and CDR2 FQNEAQ (reference sequence). The V and J ends lost 9 bases and 1 base respectively, with 24 bases between them. CDR3 amino acids: CASSSDGRLLSNYGYTF. DNA for the CDR3: TGTGCCAGTTCCTCGGACGGGCGATTATTGAGTAACTATGGCTACACCTTC.

The rearrangement joins TRBV7-6 to TRBJ1-2; 10 positions agree with TRBD1. Germline-derived CDR1 and CDR2 are SGHVS and FNYEAQ. The CDR3 has 16 residues. V shed 5 bases, J shed 5 bases, and the junction held 11 bases outside the gene matches. CDR3 amino acids: CASSVQTGQGNYGYTF. CDR3 sequence (DNA): TGTGCCAGCAGCGTCCAGACGGGACAGGGGAATTATGGCTACACCTTC.

This clonotype was observed a handful of times. This chain links TRBV7-6 with TRBJ2-7; the D is unclear. CDR3 length: 12 amino acids. V was pared by 6 bases and J by 2 bases, with 8 bases between. The V gene's germline CDR1 is SGHVS and CDR2 FNYEAQ. The CDR3 is CASSPDAYEQYF. CDR3 coding DNA: TGTGCCAGCAGTCCGGACGCCTACGAGCAGTACTTC. The variable domain in full, completed from reference TRBV7-6 and TRBJ2-7, reads GAGVSQSPRYKVTKRGQDVALRCDPISGHVSLYWYRQALGQGPEFLTYFNYEAQQDKSGLPNDRFSAERPEGSISTLTIQRTEQRDSAMYRCASSPDAYEQYFGPGTRLTVT.

The V gene is TRBV6-6, the J gene TRBJ2-2, with D possibly matching TRBD2 (6 bases). Trimming pared 2 bases from V and 4 bases from J, leaving 8 bases between. Germline lookup yields CDR1 MNHNY and CDR2 SVGAGI (reference sequence). The CDR3 totals 14 residues. CDR3 sequence (DNA): TGTGCCAGCAGTTACCGCGGGGTCACCGGGGAGCTGTTTTTT. Translation: CASSYRGVTGELFF.

The V gene is TRBV4-1, the J gene TRBJ2-3; 9 nucleotides agree with TRBD1. The CDR3 is 18 amino acids. After removal of 4 bases from V and 2 bases from J, the junction contained 13 bases not matched to a gene. Germline assignment: CDR1 MGHRA and CDR2 YSYEKL. The CDR3 protein is CASSLPRGDRGDTDTQYF. The CDR3 DNA reads TGCGCCAGCAGCCTCCCAAGGGGAGACAGGGGGGACACAGATACGCAGTATTTT.

This clonotype was seen only a few times. This sequence joins TRBV7-6 and TRBJ1-1; D unclear. CDR3 length equals 14 residues. CDR1 is SGHVS, CDR2 FNYEAQ, per germline. Trimming shortened V by 4 bases and J by 1 base, and 10 bases separated the two germline ends. The CDR3 DNA sequence: TGTGCCAGCAGCTCATACAAGGAGAACACTGAAGCTTTCTTT. Translated, it gives CASSSYKENTEAFF.

The CDR3 bases are TGTGCCAGCAGCTTAGTTACCGGGACCGGGGAGCTGTTTTTT. Amino acids: CASSLVTGTGELFF. V is TRBV7-9 and J is TRBJ2-2, with no clear D. From germline, CDR1 is SEHNR and CDR2 FQNEAQ (reference sequence). This CDR3 contains 14 residues. V lost 1 base to trimming and J lost 5 bases, with 8 bases between them. Drawing the rest from reference TRBV7-9 and TRBJ2-2, the complete variable domain is DTGVSQNPRHKITKRGQNVTFRCDPISEHNRLYWYRQTLGQGPEFLTYFQNEAQLEKSRLLSDRFSAERPKGSFSTLEIQRTEQGDSAMYLCASSLVTGTGELFFGEGSRLTVL.

The V gene is TRBV15, the J gene TRBJ1-1, with D possibly being TRBD1 (6 bases). CDR3 length: 14 amino acids. Germline CDR1 LNHNV, CDR2 YYDKDF (reference sequence). Trimming pared 5 bases from V and 11 bases from J, leaving 21 bases between. CDR3 region: CATSSKGGGAPAFF. The CDR3 region has the DNA TGTGCCACCAGCTCCAAGGGGGGGGGGGCGCCGGCTTTCTTT.

The V and J genes are TRBV7-9 and TRBJ1-3; 7 bases line up with TRBD1. The CDR3 is 15 amino acids. Germline CDR1 SEHNR, CDR2 FQNEAQ (reference sequence). The V segment lost 6 bases and the J segment 4 bases; nucleotides outside the gene matches: 9. The CDR3 coding sequence is TGTGCCAGCAGTTCGGACAGGTCCAAAGGAAACACCATATATTTT. Its translation: CASSSDRSKGNTIYF.

The chain recombines TRBV7-9 with TRBJ2-7; unclear D gene. Germline assignment: CDR1 SEHNR and CDR2 FQNEAQ (reference sequence). V was shortened by 5 bases and J by 6 bases, with 23 bases between the two germline ends. CDR3 length: 16 residues. The CDR3 loop reads CASSPSPTVGRVEQYF. The CDR3 DNA sequence: TGTGCCAGCAGCCCCTCCCCGACGGTAGGTCGGGTCGAGCAGTACTTC.

The J gene is TRBJ1-1, the V gene TRBV7-8, with D maybe TRBD1 (5 bases). This CDR3 comprises 14 residues. CDR1 is SGHVS, CDR2 FQNEAQ, per germline. Trimming cost V 5 bases and J 11 bases, with 21 bases left between them. The CDR3 region is CASSGETQGLWAFF. The DNA of the CDR3 is TGTGCCAGCAGCGGGGAGACGCAGGGCCTGTGGGCTTTCTTT.

About this clonotype itself: The junction departs from germline at one end; a sequencing error may be responsible. The chain uses TRBV29-1 and TRBJ2-6; D perhaps matches TRBD1 (5 bases). Germline assignment: CDR1 SQVTM and CDR2 ANQGSEA. This CDR3 spans 16 amino acids. CDR3 protein: CSVVGAPGSGVNVLTF. The CDR3 DNA reads TGCAGCGTTGTAGGGGCGCCAGGCTCTGGGGTCAACGTCCTGACTTTC.

This clonotype has only a few counts. The chain uses TRBV12-3 or TRBV12-4 and TRBJ2-6; D uncertain. The V gene lost 4 bases and the J gene lost 4 bases, with 11 bases spanning the gap. The CDR3 extends over 15 amino acids. CDR3 residues: CASSSYLDGANVLTF. The CDR3, as DNA: TGTGCCAGCAGTTCCTATTTGGACGGGGCCAACGTCCTGACTTTC.

Here the CDR3 DNA reads TGTGCCAGCAGTTTAATCCAGGGAACTAACTATGGCTACACCTTC. Protein product: CASSLIQGTNYGYTF. This chain connects TRBV28 to TRBJ1-2, with D perhaps TRBD1 (5 bases). Germline CDR1 is MDHEN and CDR2 is SYDVKM. This CDR3 has 15 amino acids. Trimming left V 2 bases short and J 0 bases short, with 10 bases between.

This clonotype was counted once. The gene calls are TRBV7-9 and TRBJ1-1, with D possibly matching TRBD1 (5 bases). Looked up from germline, CDR1 is SEHNR and CDR2 is FQNEAQ (reference sequence). Trimming stripped 4 bases from V and 5 bases from J, with 17 bases between. The CDR3 totals 15 residues. The CDR3 nucleotides are TGTGCCAGCAGCTGGATAATGGGGCCGAGGACTGAAGCTTTCTTT. Protein sequence: CASSWIMGPRTEAFF.

This clonotype turned up a few times. This chain links TRBV7-9 with TRBJ1-4; 9 positions agree with TRBD1. CDR3 length: 17 amino acids. The V gene end was trimmed by 6 bases and the J gene end by 4 bases; junction bases not matched to a gene: 12. Germline loops: CDR1 SEHNR, CDR2 FQNEAQ (reference sequence). The CDR3 DNA follows: TGTGCCAGCAGTCCTACAGGGGGCCGGCTGTATAATGAAAAACTGTTTTTT. Protein sequence: CASSPTGGRLYNEKLFF.

The V call is TRBV11-2, the J call TRBJ2-1; D is uncertain. Looked up from germline, CDR1 is SGHAT and CDR2 is FQNNGV. The CDR3 spans 14 residues. V was shortened by 0 bases and J by 2 bases, with 5 bases between the two germline ends. The CDR3, as DNA: TGTGCCAGCAGCTTAGATCCACCCTACAATGAGCAGTTCTTC. Protein sequence: CASSLDPPYNEQFF.

This clonotype was observed a few times. The chain has TRBV12-3 or TRBV12-4 and TRBJ1-2, with TRBD1 matching over 7 bases. This CDR3 has 14 amino acids. V gave up 5 bases and J gave up 6 bases; unmatched junction bases: 9. The CDR3, as DNA: TGTGCCAGCAGTCCCCCCGGACAGGTGGATGGCTACACCTTC. It yields the protein CASSPPGQVDGYTF.

This rearrangement joins TRBV7-9 to TRBJ1-2, with 7 bases that match TRBD1. Looked up from germline, CDR1 is SEHNR and CDR2 is FQNEAQ (reference sequence). The V gene end was trimmed by 5 bases and the J gene end by 0 bases; junction bases not matched to a gene: 9. The CDR3 covers 16 residues. CDR3 in DNA: TGTGCCAGCAGCGCCAACAGGGGACTACCTAACTATGGCTACACCTTC. Translated, it gives CASSANRGLPNYGYTF. The variable domain in full, with the rest retrieved from reference TRBV7-9 and TRBJ1-2, is DTGVSQNPRHKITKRGQNVTFRCDPISEHNRLYWYRQTLGQGPEFLTYFQNEAQLEKSRLLSDRFSAERPKGSFSTLEIQRTEQGDSAMYLCASSANRGLPNYGYTFGSGTRLTVV.

This sequence joins TRBV7-8 and TRBJ2-7; 7 nucleotides agree with TRBD2. CDR1 is SGHVS, CDR2 FQNEAQ, per germline. The junction had 8 bases not matched to a gene; V was cut back by 2 bases and J by 7 bases. The CDR3 length is 14 residues. The CDR3 sequence: CASSLRGGGGEQYV. CDR3 in DNA: TGTGCCAGCAGCTTAAGGGGTGGGGGGGGTGAGCAGTACGTC.

CDR3 in DNA: TGCGCCAGCAGCCGTACTATACAATCGAACACCGGGGAGCTGTTTTTT. It codes for CASSRTIQSNTGELFF. The chain recombines TRBV4-1 with TRBJ2-2; no firm D call. The CDR3 is 16 amino acids. Germline CDR1 is MGHRA and CDR2 is YSYEKL. The germline V and J ends were trimmed by 4 bases and 0 bases, with 12 bases remaining between them.

The chain uses TRBV2 and TRBJ2-5; D uncertain. The CDR3 is 10 amino acids. Trimming took 8 bases from V and 7 from J, leaving 8 bases between them. Looked up from germline, CDR1 is SNHLY and CDR2 is FYNNEI. The CDR3 protein is CASLRRTQYF. CDR3 coding DNA: TGTGCCAGCCTAAGGAGGACCCAGTACTTC. Full variable domain (missing parts from reference TRBV2 and TRBJ2-5): EPEVTQTPSHQVTQMGQEVILRCVPISNHLYFYWYRQILGQKVEFLVSFYNNEISEKSEIFDDQFSVERPDGSNFTLKIRSTKLEDSAMYFCASLRRTQYFGPGTRLLVL.

In nucleotides, the CDR3 is TGTGCCAGCAGGCCGGGCCCTAACTATGGCTACACCTTC. It translates to CASRPGPNYGYTF. The V call is TRBV28, the J call TRBJ1-2; D is undetermined. The CDR3 totals 13 residues. Trimming pared 6 bases from V and 0 bases from J, leaving 8 bases between. The germline V gene has CDR1 MDHEN and CDR2 SYDVKM.

The J gene is TRBJ2-2, the V gene TRBV5-1, with D unresolved. V dropped 4 bases and J dropped 3 bases, with 13 bases sitting between them. This CDR3 region has 15 residues. Germline CDR1 SGHRS, CDR2 YFSETQ. The CDR3 sequence is CASSPSGSYTGELFF. The CDR3 bases are TGCGCCAGCAGCCCTTCCGGTTCCTACACCGGGGAGCTGTTTTTT.

The chain has TRBV5-1 and TRBJ2-6; the match to TRBD1 covers 8 bases. The V segment lost 3 bases and the J segment 4 bases; nucleotides outside the gene matches: 15. CDR3 length: 19 residues. The V gene's germline CDR1 is SGHRS and CDR2 YFSETQ. CDR3 residues: CASSSPIRGRSTGANVLTF. The CDR3 nucleotides are TGCGCCAGCAGCTCGCCTATCAGGGGGCGATCTACCGGGGCCAACGTCCTGACTTTC.

This clonotype was detected a few times. The CDR3 coding sequence is TGCAGTGCTAGAACCCCGGGTGTGGGCTCCTACAATGAGCAGTTCTTC. Translation: CSARTPGVGSYNEQFF. The V and J genes are TRBV20-1 and TRBJ2-1; D ambiguous. Germline V gives CDR1 DFQATT, CDR2 SNEGSKA (reference sequence). The CDR3 extends over 16 amino acids. V dropped 2 bases and J dropped 0 bases, with 14 bases sitting between them.

The genes are TRBV6-1 and TRBJ1-1; D is unclear. The V end was cut by 4 bases, the J end by 4 bases, with 10 bases between. This CDR3 region has 13 residues. Germline-derived CDR1 and CDR2 are MNHNS and SASEGT. The CDR3 coding sequence is TGTGCCAGCAGTGGGACCACGAGCACTGAAGCTTTCTTT. It encodes CASSGTTSTEAFF.

CDR3 in DNA: TGCAGTGCTGGGGGGGCCGGGGAGACCCAGTACTTC. It translates to CSAGGAGETQYF. The chain links TRBV20-1 to TRBJ2-5; possible D gene TRBD2, 7 bases. The CDR3 spans 12 residues. V lost 5 bases, J lost 5 bases, and 12 bases lay in between. Germline-derived CDR1 and CDR2 are DFQATT and SNEGSKA (reference sequence).

This clonotype appeared a single time. One end of the junction does not line up with germline, which may come from a read error. The gene calls are TRBV5-6 and TRBJ1-1, with D perhaps matching TRBD1 (5 bases). Germline CDR1 and CDR2: SGHDT and YYEEEE. The CDR3 is 11 residues long. The CDR3 DNA is TGTGCCAGCAGCTTACAACGGGGACTTCAGTTT. Amino acids: CASSLQRGLQF.

This clonotype was observed once. The rearrangement links TRBV19 to TRBJ2-4, with unresolved D. The CDR3 is made up of 11 amino acids. Germline V gene data show CDR1 as LNHDA and CDR2 as SQIVND (reference sequence). Trimming pared 9 bases from V and 6 bases from J, leaving 9 bases between. CDR3 region: CASLGTNIQYF. CDR3 in DNA: TGTGCCAGCCTTGGAACAAACATTCAGTACTTC.